The TCR beta chain under discussion was sequenced for a study of patients and donors after allogeneic stem cell transplantation. This clonotype was counted at least ten times. The ends were cut back, 1 base at V and 3 bases at J, with 7 bases in the middle. This CDR3 is built from 14 residues. One entry per CDR3 protein results from TCRdb running MiXCR on the RT-PCR reads. The sample shows around 170,000 distinct CDR3 sequences, 24% of them seen only once. The sequencing sample was made of blood, either unsorted or a sorted T cell fraction (not recorded which). The chain employs TRBV12-3 or TRBV12-4 and TRBJ1-5, with D unclear. This receptor was taken from a human donor who was either an allogeneic HSCT recipient or a stem cell or donor lymphocyte infusion donor (not recorded which). It is not recorded whose cells these are; they may come from a transplant donor. The CDR3 spells CASSLGPNNQPQHF. In nucleotides, the CDR3 is TGTGCCAGCAGTTTAGGGCCGAACAATCAGCCCCAGCATTTT.